The 27 T cell receptor beta chains presented below share a single source sample, sequenced in a study of T and B cells in COVID-19 patients (dated by TCRdb to about 2020). Instrument used: Illumina MiSeq. Multiplex PCR with BIOMED2 TRB-A/B primer pools was used to amplify TRB rearrangements. TCRdb's own reprocessing of the public reads used fastp at Q25 and MiXCR and kept productive beta chains. Rows matching on CDR3 protein sequence are summarized as one entry with the most common DNA and genes. The sample table shows 13,000 or so distinct CDR3 sequences, and 25% are seen once. The ten top clones hold under 4.5% of the sample. Genomic DNA extracted from blood was used in amounts of about 220-550 ng for amplification of TRB repertoires. Sequencing was performed on blood. The receptors here all came from a human donor who had recovered from COVID-19.

The rearrangement uses TRBV13 and TRBJ2-1, with D perhaps TRBD2 (7 bases). The CDR3 consists of 17 residues. V was cut by 4 bases and J by 1 base, with 17 bases left in between. The germline gives CDR1 PRHDT, CDR2 FYEKMQ (reference sequence). CDR3 nucleotide sequence: TGTGCCAGCAGCTCCCGGGGGCGGGGAGGGTCCTACAATGAGCAGTTCTTC. It encodes CASSSRGRGGSYNEQFF.

This clonotype was observed a single time. The V call is TRBV20-1, the J call TRBJ1-6; 7 nucleotides align to TRBD1. The CDR3 loop spans 13 amino acids. V shed 0 bases, J shed 14 bases, and the junction held 7 bases outside the gene matches. CDR1 is DFQATT, CDR2 SNEGSKA, per germline (reference sequence). The CDR3 protein is CSARDPDRKALHF. The CDR3 DNA follows: TGCAGTGCTAGAGATCCGGACAGGAAGGCCCTCCACTTT.

This sequence joins TRBV6-1 and TRBJ1-1; tentatively, D is TRBD1 (5 bases). In germline, CDR1 is MNHNS, CDR2 SASEGT. Deletions cut 1 base from V and 10 bases from J, with 13 bases between. The length of the CDR3 is 13 residues. The DNA of the CDR3 is TGTGCCAGCAGTGAAGAGGCAGGGTCAGGAGCTTTCTTT. As protein: CASSEEAGSGAFF.

This clonotype was seen many times. This rearrangement joins TRBV6-6 to TRBJ2-1, with TRBD2 matching over 10 bases. The V segment lost 2 bases and the J segment 3 bases; nucleotides outside the gene matches: 1. Germline values: CDR1 MNHNY, CDR2 SVGAGI (reference sequence). The CDR3 loop spans 15 amino acids. In DNA form, the CDR3 reads TGTGCCAGCAGTTACCTAGCGGGAGTCTACAATGAGCAGTTCTTC. Translated, it gives CASSYLAGVYNEQFF.

This clonotype was seen a single time. The chain uses TRBV27 and TRBJ2-7; TRBD1 might be the D (6 bases). The CDR3 covers 14 residues. Germline V gene data show CDR1 as MNHEY and CDR2 as SMNVEV (reference sequence). V lost 4 bases, J lost 6 bases, and 16 bases lay in between. The CDR3 sequence is CASSYPTQGREQYF. The CDR3, as DNA: TGTGCCAGCAGTTATCCAACCCAGGGGCGCGAGCAGTACTTC.

There are a few counts of this clonotype. The chain carries TRBV4-2 and TRBJ1-4; D is undetermined. Looked up from germline, CDR1 is LGHNA and CDR2 is YNFKEQ. Trimming stripped 3 bases from V and 8 bases from J, with 19 bases between. The CDR3 has 16 residues. DNA for the CDR3: TGTGCCAGCAGCCAGGACCCGGAAACCAAAGGGGAAAAACTGTTTTTT. Translation gives CASSQDPETKGEKLFF.

The chain couples TRBV27 to TRBJ1-1, with D tentatively TRBD1 (5 bases). This CDR3 is 14 amino acids long. Germline V gene lookup returns CDR1 MNHEY and CDR2 SMNVEV (reference sequence). V was pared by 2 bases and J by 4 bases, with 11 bases between. The CDR3 is CASSLAEGSTEAFF. The CDR3 nucleotides are TGTGCCAGCAGTTTAGCAGAGGGGAGCACTGAAGCTTTCTTT.

The rearrangement uses TRBV5-4 and TRBJ2-7; no reliable D call. Trimming shortened V by 4 bases and J by 6 bases, and 17 bases separated the two germline ends. There are 14 residues in the CDR3. Per the germline V gene, CDR1 is SGHNT and CDR2 is YYREEE (reference sequence). The CDR3 reads CASSGPIESSEQYF. Here the CDR3 DNA reads TGTGCCAGCAGCGGCCCAATAGAGTCCAGCGAGCAGTACTTC.

V gene TRBV28 combines with J gene TRBJ2-2, with 10 bases lining up with TRBD2. This CDR3 has 16 amino acids. J gave up 4 bases and V 3 bases, and 5 bases lay outside the gene matches. CDR1 is MDHEN and CDR2 is SYDVKM in the germline V gene. CDR3 nucleotide sequence: TGTGCCAGCAGTTTGGCTAGCGGGGGCCCCACCGGGGAGCTGTTTTTT. Amino acids: CASSLASGGPTGELFF.

This clonotype rates as medium-sized. CDR3 sequence reads: CASDAGTVNTEAFF. The CDR3 DNA follows: TGTGCCAGTGACGCGGGGACGGTGAACACTGAAGCTTTCTTT. The genes are TRBV19 and TRBJ1-1; tentative D call: TRBD1 (5 bases). CDR1 is LNHDA, CDR2 SQIVND, per germline (reference sequence). Between the trimmed V and J ends, which lost 8 bases and 0 bases, there was a span of 13 bases. The CDR3 is made up of 14 amino acids.

The table lists this clonotype with many counts. This chain connects TRBV5-5 to TRBJ1-5, with D possibly matching TRBD1 (5 bases). The CDR3 has 16 residues. Germline CDR1 is SGHKS and CDR2 is YYEKEE (reference sequence). Deletions cut 4 bases from V and 1 base from J, with 15 bases between. The chain's CDR3 is CASSPNPGMSNQPQHF. In DNA form, the CDR3 reads TGTGCCAGCAGCCCGAACCCAGGGATGAGCAATCAGCCCCAGCATTTT.

The table lists this clonotype with many counts. The rearrangement joins TRBV5-6 to TRBJ2-6; D is ambiguous. Trimming cost V 4 bases and J 0 bases, with 14 bases left between them. Germline V gene lookup returns CDR1 SGHDT and CDR2 YYEEEE. The CDR3 extends over 17 amino acids. In nucleotides, the CDR3 is TGTGCCAGCAGCCTTTTGGACGGCCCCTCTGGGGCCAACGTCCTGACTTTC. It translates to CASSLLDGPSGANVLTF.

There are many counts of this clonotype. The chain joins TRBV5-6 to TRBJ1-5, with 7 bases identical to TRBD1. The junction had 6 bases not matched to a gene; V was cut back by 4 bases and J by 5 bases. Germline V gene sequence: CDR1 SGHDT, CDR2 YYEEEE. CDR3 size: 14 residues. Here the CDR3 reads CASSLRGYDQPQHF. The CDR3 DNA follows: TGTGCCAGCAGCCTCAGGGGGTATGATCAGCCCCAGCATTTT. Using reference TRBV5-6 and TRBJ1-5 for the parts outside the CDR3, the full variable domain is DAGVTQSPTHLIKTRGQQVTLRCSPKSGHDTVSWYQQALGQGPQFIFQYYEEEERQRGNFPDRFSGHQFPNYSSELNVNALLLGDSALYLCASSLRGYDQPQHFGDGTRLSIL.

This clonotype was seen only a few times. The gene calls are TRBV11-2 and TRBJ2-2; D perhaps matches TRBD1 (6 bases). CDR3 size: 14 residues. Germline values: CDR1 SGHAT, CDR2 FQNNGV. Trimming took off 7 bases at V and 6 bases at J, with 15 bases between the two ends. The CDR3, as DNA: TGTGCCAGCATCACTCTTGGGGGCGCCGGGGAGCTGTTTTTT. It codes for CASITLGGAGELFF.

This clonotype was picked up many times. This chain connects TRBV7-9 to TRBJ2-3; TRBD2 agrees at 9 bases. The V gene end was trimmed by 4 bases and the J gene end by 2 bases; junction bases not matched to a gene: 7. This CDR3 spans 16 amino acids. Germline loops: CDR1 SEHNR, CDR2 FQNEAQ (reference sequence). CDR3 protein: CASSSPLAGVTDTQYF. In DNA, the CDR3 is TGTGCCAGCAGCTCGCCTTTAGCGGGAGTCACAGATACGCAGTATTTT. Looking up the rest from reference TRBV7-9 and TRBJ2-3 gives the full variable domain: DTGVSQNPRHKITKRGQNVTFRCDPISEHNRLYWYRQTLGQGPEFLTYFQNEAQLEKSRLLSDRFSAERPKGSFSTLEIQRTEQGDSAMYLCASSSPLAGVTDTQYFGPGTRLTVL.

The V call is TRBV5-1, the J call TRBJ1-4; D uncertain. This CDR3 has 13 residues. Looked up from germline, CDR1 is SGHRS and CDR2 is YFSETQ. Trimming removed 0 bases at V and 5 bases at J, with 5 bases between. The CDR3 here is CASSLGRNEKLFF. The CDR3 nucleotides read TGCGCCAGCAGCTTGGGAAGAAATGAAAAACTGTTTTTT.

By proportion, this clonotype is medium-sized. The chain combines TRBV19 with TRBJ2-7, with TRBD2 matching 7 bases. V shed 5 bases, J shed 7 bases, and the junction held 8 bases outside the gene matches. The CDR3 consists of 13 residues. The V gene's germline CDR1 is LNHDA and CDR2 SQIVND (reference sequence). The CDR3 coding sequence is TGTGCCAGTAGTCCCTCCCAGGGAGGGGAGCAGTACTTC. It is translated as CASSPSQGGEQYF.

This clonotype was seen many times. The DNA of the CDR3 is TGTGCCAGCAGTTTGGACAGGGGGTTCTATGGCTACACCTTC. This gives the protein CASSLDRGFYGYTF. The J gene is TRBJ1-2, the V gene TRBV27, with 10 positions matching TRBD1. Germline CDR1 is MNHEY and CDR2 is SMNVEV (reference sequence). This CDR3 spans 14 amino acids. The trim removed 3 bases at V and 4 bases at J, leaving 2 bases unmatched.

The rearrangement uses TRBV12-3 or TRBV12-4 and TRBJ1-4; maybe TRBD1 (5 bases). The CDR3 consists of 16 residues. The V end was cut by 3 bases, the J end by 4 bases, with 15 bases between. The DNA for the CDR3 is TGTGCCAGCAGTTTGCGAGGGGAGGCCTTTAATGAAAAACTGTTTTTT. Translated: CASSLRGEAFNEKLFF.

This clonotype was recorded a few times. This chain uses TRBV7-6 with TRBJ2-5; TRBD2 agrees at 11 bases. Trimming at V came to 5 bases and at J to 2 bases, leaving 7 bases not matched to a gene. The germline V gene has CDR1 SGHVS and CDR2 FNYEAQ. The CDR3 is made up of 16 amino acids. The CDR3 bases are TGTGCCAGCAGCCCAGAACTAGCGGGAGTTCAAGAGACCCAGTACTTC. Translated, it gives CASSPELAGVQETQYF.

The sample holds many counts of this clonotype. The chain carries TRBV19 and TRBJ1-4; 10 bases match TRBD1. This CDR3 region has 16 residues. The ends lost 4 bases at V and 6 bases at J; junction bases unmatched: 8. CDR1 is LNHDA, CDR2 SQIVND, per germline (reference sequence). CDR3 in amino acids: CASSNGAGTGDEKLFF. The DNA for the CDR3 is TGTGCCAGTAGTAATGGTGCCGGGACAGGGGATGAAAAACTGTTTTTT. Supplemented by reference TRBV19 and TRBJ1-4, the full variable domain reads DGGITQSPKYLFRKEGQNVTLSCEQNLNHDAMYWYRQDPGQGLRLIYYSQIVNDFQKGDIAEGYSVSREKKESFPLTVTSAQKNPTAFYLCASSNGAGTGDEKLFFGSGTQLSVL.

This clonotype was observed at least ten times. The chain has TRBV6-5 and TRBJ2-7; TRBD1 matches at 9 bases. The CDR3 loop spans 14 amino acids. CDR1 MNHEY and CDR2 SVGAGI come from the germline V gene. V trimming: 8 bases; J trimming: 6 bases; junction bases outside the gene matches: 11. In nucleotides, the CDR3 is TGTGCCAGCCGACCGGGACAGGGTTCCCCCGAGCAGTACTTC. Translated: CASRPGQGSPEQYF.

This clonotype is judged medium-sized. This chain links TRBV6-5 with TRBJ2-1; D gene ambiguous. CDR1 and CDR2 from the germline V gene are MNHEY and SVGAGI. The CDR3 runs to 15 residues. V was clipped by 6 bases and J by 1 base, with 13 bases between them. The CDR3, as DNA: TGTGCCAGCAGACAGACCCCAAGATCCTACAATGAGCAGTTCTTC. Its translation: CASRQTPRSYNEQFF.

This clonotype was recorded many times. The chain recombines TRBV10-3 with TRBJ2-7; 12 nucleotides match TRBD2. Germline V gene lookup returns CDR1 ENHRY and CDR2 SYGVKD. This CDR3 region has 14 residues. J gave up 11 bases and V 6 bases, and 11 bases lay outside the gene matches. The CDR3 DNA follows: TGTGCCATCAGGGAGGCTAGCGGGGGGGCAAAGAAGTACTTC. This gives the protein CAIREASGGAKKYF.

Judged by abundance, this clonotype is medium-sized. The V and J genes are TRBV19 and TRBJ2-7; possible D gene TRBD1, 6 bases. Trimming took 3 bases from V and 6 from J, leaving 15 bases between them. The CDR3 is 14 amino acids. Germline V lookup: CDR1 LNHDA, CDR2 SQIVND (reference sequence). CDR3 DNA sequence: TGTGCCAGTAGTATTGATACAGGGATCGGCGAGCAGTACTTC. It codes for CASSIDTGIGEQYF.

This clonotype was seen a few times. V usage is TRBV20-1 and J usage is TRBJ2-2; D perhaps matches TRBD2 (6 bases). Trimming took 1 base from V and 7 from J, leaving 16 bases between them. CDR1 DFQATT and CDR2 SNEGSKA come from the germline V gene (reference sequence). The length of the CDR3 is 15 residues. For the CDR3, the DNA is TGCAGTGCTAGAGCCGCTGGGAGCGGGTTCGGGGAGCTGTTTTTT. Protein: CSARAAGSGFGELFF.

This clonotype was picked up many times. The chain links TRBV6-5 to TRBJ2-1; 10 nucleotides align to TRBD1. The germline CDR1 and CDR2 sequences are MNHEY and SVGAGI. The CDR3 is made up of 16 amino acids. The V segment lost 2 bases and the J segment 2 bases; nucleotides outside the gene matches: 3. This chain's CDR3 is CASSYAGTGAYNEQFF. The DNA for the CDR3 is TGTGCCAGCAGTTACGCGGGGACAGGGGCCTACAATGAGCAGTTCTTC.